This TCR beta chain was identified in a study of blood T cell repertoires in COVID-19. Generated by immunoSEQ multiplex PCR, the TCRdb table keeps only in-frame clones and is missing some. Of about 260,000 clones listed, around 88% are singletons. This clone appeared once. This CDR3 contains 17 residues. The germline CDR1 and CDR2 sequences are SGHDN and FVKESK. The V gene lost 4 bases and the J gene lost 4 bases, with 19 bases spanning the gap. The clonotype was recovered from a woman between 50 and 59 years old who had recovered from COVID-19. The J gene is TRBJ1-4, the V gene TRBV14; no clear D gene. Input material: PBMCs or T cells enriched from blood (not recorded which). The CDR3 sequence: CASSLNPRYMVNEKLFF. The CDR3 bases are TGTGCCAGCAGCCTGAACCCTCGGTATATGGTTAATGAAAAACTGTTTTTT.